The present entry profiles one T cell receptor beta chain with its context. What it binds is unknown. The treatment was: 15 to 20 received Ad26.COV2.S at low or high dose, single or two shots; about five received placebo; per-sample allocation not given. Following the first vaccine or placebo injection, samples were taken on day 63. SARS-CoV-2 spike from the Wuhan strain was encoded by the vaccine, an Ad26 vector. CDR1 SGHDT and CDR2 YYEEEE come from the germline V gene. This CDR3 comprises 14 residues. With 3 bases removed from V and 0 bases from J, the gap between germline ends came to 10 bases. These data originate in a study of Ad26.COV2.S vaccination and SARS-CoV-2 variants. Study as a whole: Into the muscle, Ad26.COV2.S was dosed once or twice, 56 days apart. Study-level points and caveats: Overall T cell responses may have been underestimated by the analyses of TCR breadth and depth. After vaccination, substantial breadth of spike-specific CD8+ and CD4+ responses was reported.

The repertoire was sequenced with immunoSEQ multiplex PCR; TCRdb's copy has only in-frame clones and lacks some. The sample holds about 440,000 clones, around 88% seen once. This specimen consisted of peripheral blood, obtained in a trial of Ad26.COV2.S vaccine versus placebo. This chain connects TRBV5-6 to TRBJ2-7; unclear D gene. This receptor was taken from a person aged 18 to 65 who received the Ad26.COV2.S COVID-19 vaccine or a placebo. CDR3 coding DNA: TGTGCCAGCAGCTGGCGGAAGCTCTCCTACGAGCAGTACTTC. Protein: CASSWRKLSYEQYF.